This TCR beta chain was captured in a study of Graves' ophthalmopathy and Graves' hyperthyroidism. The CDR3 sequence is 11 residues long. Germline V gives CDR1 SGHRS, CDR2 YFSETQ. For repertoire sequencing, the TCR beta CDR3 regions were amplified from RNA transcripts. Following a first-round RT-PCR that used HTBI primers, a second-round multiplex PCR was carried out. TCRdb ran MiXCR on the multiplex PCR reads and lists one entry per CDR3 protein. The sample lists hundreds of thousands of distinct CDR3 sequences, approximately 21% occurring once. This clonotype was found many times. At one of its ends the junction is not consistent with the germline gene, which may arise from a read error.

Sequenced material: peripheral blood. The sequence was obtained from a woman aged 18-35 years with stable Graves' hyperthyroidism. Some clones in this sample may be carry-over from other donors' samples. The chain carries TRBV5-1 and TRBJ2-7; D remains ambiguous. The CDR3 loop reads CASSQGHEQYF. DNA of the CDR3: TGTGCCAGCAGCCAAGGCCACGAGCAGTACTTC.